The present TCR beta chain was sequenced within a study of cytomegalovirus exposure and HLA in healthy donors. Overall study: Inside one of the first data releases sat 80 million to 95 million unique TCRs taken from HLA-typed donors. Regarding the study as a whole: Excluded were some V segments that proved indistinguishable, including TRBV6-2 and TRBV6-3. Rare sequences made up most TCRs, while some public TCRs were found in many donors.

Primers: 60 Vbeta forward and 13 Jbeta reverse. Produced via immunoSEQ multiplex PCR; TCRdb's table is partial and in-frame only. The table has 95,000 to 150,000 clones, 65% to 85% seen once; the top ten hold about 0.25%. The V gene lost 0 bases and the J gene lost 1 base, with 10 bases spanning the gap. Germline V gene sequence: CDR1 SGDLS, CDR2 YYNGEE. The CDR3 runs 15 residues. To note about this clone: What it recognizes is unknown.

Source material: PBMCs. The chain couples TRBV9 to TRBJ1-1; a weak D match, TRBD1 (5 bases). This receptor was obtained from a man aged 50 to 59 in good health and CMV-seronegative. The CDR3 DNA follows: TGTGCCAGCAGCGTAGTGGAGACAGCGAACACTGAAGCTTTCTTT. Its protein product is CASSVVETANTEAFF.